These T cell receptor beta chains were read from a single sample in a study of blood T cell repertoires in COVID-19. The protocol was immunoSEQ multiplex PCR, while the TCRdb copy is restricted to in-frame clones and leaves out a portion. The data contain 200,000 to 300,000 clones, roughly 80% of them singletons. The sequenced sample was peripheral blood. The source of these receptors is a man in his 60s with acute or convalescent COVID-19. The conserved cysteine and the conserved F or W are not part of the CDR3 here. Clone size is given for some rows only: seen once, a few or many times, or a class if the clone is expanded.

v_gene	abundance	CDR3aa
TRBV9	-	ASSVAGTSGGGQETQY
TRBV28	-	ASWGGYEQY
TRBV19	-	ASSGQGGNQPQH
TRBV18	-	ASSPWTGAIYEQY
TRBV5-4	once	ASSTPPGTGAEAF
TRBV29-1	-	SVPGTSGRTEQF
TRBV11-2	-	ASSLELAGTYEQY
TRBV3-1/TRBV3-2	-	ASSQGGGLATHTQY
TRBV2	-	ASSEQGASYNEQF
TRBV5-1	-	ASSPGTSGYEQY
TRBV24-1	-	ATSDLRTASNYGYT
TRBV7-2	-	ASSISPTEGNTIY
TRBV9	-	ASSPRGGFSQEQF
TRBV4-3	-	ASSQGVFGSYEQY
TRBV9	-	ASSVEGQRTEAF
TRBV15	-	ATSRTGQQEETQY
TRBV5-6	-	ASSLDMRRGRADETQY
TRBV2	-	ASSEGTGWNQPQH
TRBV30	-	AWSVLLGYT
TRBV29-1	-	SVELTTGGYGYT
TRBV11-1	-	ASSLAPWTANSMNTEAF
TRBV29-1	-	SVEDGIAGVLGEQF
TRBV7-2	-	ASSVGGQAQY
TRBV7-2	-	ASSLDPSGIAQY
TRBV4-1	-	ASSQEWRENNEQF
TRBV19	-	ASSLQVGSNQPQH
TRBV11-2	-	ASSESSAYNEQF